The 30 T cell receptor beta chains given below trace back to one sample, sequenced in a study of OX40 agonist ivuxolimab in advanced cancers. This table comes from immunoSEQ multiplex PCR, and its TCRdb copy is limited to in-frame clones, with some not included. This sample yields tens of thousands of clones, of which 90% are seen a single time; approximately 5% belongs to the top ten. The specimen comprised CD4+ or CD8+ T cells sorted from blood, sampled in a trial of the OX40 agonist ivuxolimab. The source of these receptors is an adult with an advanced solid tumor such as melanoma, head and neck, liver or kidney cancer.

J is TRBJ2-7 and V is TRBV6-1; TRBD2 matches 7 bases. CDR1 and CDR2 (germline): MNHNS, SASEGT. The V segment lost 2 bases and the J segment 3 bases; nucleotides outside the gene matches: 7. CDR3 size: 15 residues. DNA of the CDR3: TGTGCCAGCAGTGAAACCCAGGGAGGGAGCTACGAGCAGTACTTC. It is translated as CASSETQGGSYEQYF.

The chain carries TRBV6-1 and TRBJ1-2; D is possibly TRBD1 (5 bases). Germline V gene data show CDR1 as MNHNS and CDR2 as SASEGT. The CDR3 extends over 15 amino acids. Between the trimmed V and J ends, which lost 3 bases and 4 bases, there was a span of 15 bases. The CDR3: CASSEGQGVLYGYTF. In DNA, the CDR3 is TGTGCCAGCAGTGAGGGCCAGGGAGTACTCTATGGCTACACCTTC.

The V and J genes are TRBV6-5 and TRBJ2-1; possibly TRBD2 for D (5 bases). CDR1 is MNHEY, CDR2 SVGAGI, per germline. The V end lost 0 bases, the J end lost 0 bases, and 9 bases lay between the germline ends. CDR3 length equals 16 residues. This chain's CDR3 is CASSYSVATSYNEQFF. As DNA, the CDR3 is TGTGCCAGCAGTTACTCCGTAGCGACCTCCTACAATGAGCAGTTCTTC.

J is TRBJ1-1 and V is TRBV6-5, with TRBD1 matching 8 bases. The CDR3 contains 13 residues. V trimming: 4 bases; J trimming: 4 bases; junction bases outside the gene matches: 2. Germline V lookup: CDR1 MNHEY, CDR2 SVGAGI. This chain's CDR3 is CASSSGGGTEAFF. The CDR3, as DNA: TGTGCCAGCAGTTCAGGGGGCGGCACTGAAGCTTTCTTT.

Turning to this clone: The junction and the germline gene differ at one end; a read error may be behind it. The V call is TRBV29-1, the J call TRBJ2-7, with D maybe TRBD1 (5 bases). Germline CDR1 reads SQVTM; CDR2 reads ANQGSEA. The CDR3 is 14 residues long. CDR3 sequence: CSVEDPWGSSEQYF. DNA for the CDR3: TGCAGCGTGGAAGACCCTTGGGGCTCCTCCGAGCAGTACTTC.

The CDR3: CASRSRRGPDGYTF. As DNA, the CDR3 is TGTGCCAGCAGATCTCGCAGGGGGCCCGATGGCTACACCTTC. The chain recombines TRBV28 with TRBJ1-2; 8 bases map to TRBD1. Germline trimming cut 6 bases from V and 6 bases from J; bases unmatched to any gene: 9. This CDR3 comprises 14 residues. Per the germline V gene, CDR1 is MDHEN and CDR2 is SYDVKM.

The CDR3 is CAISESVLAGGNFYNEQFF. The CDR3, as DNA: TGTGCCATCAGTGAGTCGGTACTAGCGGGAGGTAATTTTTACAATGAGCAGTTCTTC. The gene calls are TRBV10-3 and TRBJ2-1; 12 nucleotides match TRBD2. The ends lost 0 bases at V and 4 bases at J; junction bases unmatched: 10. Looked up from germline, CDR1 is ENHRY and CDR2 is SYGVKD. The CDR3 has 19 residues.

V and J are TRBV11-1 and TRBJ1-3; a possible D gene is TRBD1 (5 bases). Germline CDR1 reads SGHAT; CDR2 reads FQDESV (reference sequence). The CDR3 runs 12 residues. The V gene lost 5 bases and the J gene lost 8 bases, with 10 bases spanning the gap. This CDR3 is CASSLTGDTIYF. CDR3 in DNA: TGTGCCAGCAGCCTAACAGGTGACACCATATATTTT.

The chain couples TRBV27 to TRBJ2-5; D gene uncertain. Germline assignment: CDR1 MNHEY and CDR2 SMNVEV (reference sequence). The V end lost 0 bases, the J end lost 4 bases, and 6 bases lay between the germline ends. The CDR3 has 13 amino acids. The CDR3 reads CASSLSYLETQYF. As DNA, the CDR3 is TGTGCCAGCAGTTTATCGTATCTAGAGACCCAGTACTTC.

V usage is TRBV2 and J usage is TRBJ2-3, with D perhaps matching TRBD2 (6 bases). Germline loops: CDR1 SNHLY, CDR2 FYNNEI. Trimming cost V 0 bases and J 0 bases, with 16 bases left between them. There are 18 residues in the CDR3. The CDR3 reads CASSEAGTGVWSTDTQYF. CDR3 DNA sequence: TGTGCCAGCAGTGAAGCGGGGACTGGGGTATGGAGCACAGATACGCAGTATTTT.

V gene TRBV7-2 combines with J gene TRBJ1-5; perhaps TRBD1 as D (6 bases). Germline lookup yields CDR1 SGHTA and CDR2 FQGNSA. V was clipped by 5 bases and J by 7 bases, with 12 bases between them. This CDR3 comprises 13 residues. The CDR3 reads CASSILQGQPQHF. The CDR3 DNA reads TGTGCCAGCAGCATACTACAGGGACAGCCCCAGCATTTT.

As to this clone: Other DNA sequences within the sample encode an identical CDR3. The rearrangement joins TRBV2 to TRBJ2-6, with unresolved D. Per the germline V gene, CDR1 is SNHLY and CDR2 is FYNNEI. The CDR3 spans 14 residues. V was shortened by 1 base and J by 4 bases, with 5 bases between the two germline ends. The DNA for the CDR3 is TGTGCCAGCAGTGAAGGGCCGGGGGCCAACGTCCTGACTTTC. This codes for CASSEGPGANVLTF.

The chain couples TRBV11-2 to TRBJ2-5; D perhaps matches TRBD2 (6 bases). Germline V gives CDR1 SGHAT, CDR2 FQNNGV. The CDR3 length is 17 residues. V lost 3 bases to trimming and J lost 5 bases, with 22 bases between them. CDR3 nucleotides: TGTGCCAGCAGCTTGGGGGGAGTGGGAAGCGTTGGGGAGACCCAGTACTTC. Its protein is CASSLGGVGSVGETQYF.

For the CDR3, the DNA is TGTGCCAGCAGCCCGGGACAGGGCTCTAACTATGGCTACACCTTC. Amino acid sequence: CASSPGQGSNYGYTF. The chain couples TRBV4-2 to TRBJ1-2; 9 nucleotides match TRBD1. The CDR3 runs 15 residues. In germline, CDR1 is LGHNA, CDR2 YNFKEQ. The V segment lost 4 bases and the J segment 0 bases; nucleotides outside the gene matches: 3.

This clone occurred a few times. The V and J genes are TRBV5-6 and TRBJ1-5; D is undetermined. Germline V gene data show CDR1 as SGHDT and CDR2 as YYEEEE. The length of the CDR3 is 12 residues. V was pared by 2 bases and J by 8 bases, with 8 bases between. CDR3 bases: TGTGCCAGCAGCTTTTCAAGGGAGCCCCAGCATTTT. Translated, it gives CASSFSREPQHF.

The J gene is TRBJ1-1, the V gene TRBV2; possibly TRBD1 for D (5 bases). The germline V gene has CDR1 SNHLY and CDR2 FYNNEI. The V and J ends lost 4 bases and 0 bases respectively, with 6 bases between them. The length of the CDR3 is 13 residues. CDR3 DNA sequence: TGTGCCAGCAGTGGGGGCATGAACACTGAAGCTTTCTTT. Encoded protein: CASSGGMNTEAFF.

The V gene is TRBV4-2, the J gene TRBJ2-1, with 7 bases lining up with TRBD1. With V trimmed by 4 bases and J by 5 bases, 5 bases remained unmatched. CDR3 length: 14 amino acids. Per the germline V gene, CDR1 is LGHNA and CDR2 is YNFKEQ. The CDR3 region is CASSPPQGNNEQFF. CDR3 DNA sequence: TGTGCCAGCAGCCCGCCACAGGGGAACAATGAGCAGTTCTTC.

The chain is built from TRBV9 and TRBJ2-7; D tentatively reads TRBD1 or TRBD2 (5 bases each). Trimming took 1 base from V and 5 from J, leaving 10 bases between them. CDR3 size: 13 residues. The V gene's germline CDR1 is SGDLS and CDR2 YYNGEE. As DNA, the CDR3 is TGTGCCAGCAGCGTACAGGGAGTCAACGAGCAGTACTTC. Translating gives CASSVQGVNEQYF.

J is TRBJ1-6 and V is TRBV19; unclear D gene. The CDR3 covers 14 residues. Trimming took off 7 bases at V and 6 bases at J, with 13 bases between the two ends. Germline V gene sequence: CDR1 LNHDA, CDR2 SQIVND (reference sequence). The CDR3, as DNA: TGTGCCAGTACCCAGGTCCCCCCTAATTCACCCCTCCACTTT. Translated: CASTQVPPNSPLHF. Supplemented by reference TRBV19 and TRBJ1-6, the full variable domain reads DGGITQSPKYLFRKEGQNVTLSCEQNLNHDAMYWYRQDPGQGLRLIYYSQIVNDFQKGDIAEGYSVSREKKESFPLTVTSAQKNPTAFYLCASTQVPPNSPLHFGNGTRLTVT.

The chain carries TRBV27 and TRBJ1-1, with a tentative D call TRBD1 (5 bases). The CDR3 is 14 residues long. The V end lost 6 bases, the J end lost 5 bases, and 16 bases lay between the germline ends. Looked up from germline, CDR1 is MNHEY and CDR2 is SMNVEV (reference sequence). The DNA for the CDR3 is TGTGCCAGCAGATATGGGACCGCGAGGACTGAAGCTTTCTTT. It specifies CASRYGTARTEAFF.

The chain employs TRBV5-1 and TRBJ2-1; TRBD1 agrees at 11 bases. V trimming: 4 bases; J trimming: 4 bases; junction bases outside the gene matches: 10. Looked up from germline, CDR1 is SGHRS and CDR2 is YFSETQ. The CDR3 loop spans 17 amino acids. The CDR3 reads CASSTGQGAPTYNEQFF. CDR3 nucleotides: TGCGCCAGCAGCACCGGACAGGGGGCTCCTACATACAATGAGCAGTTCTTC.

The chain uses TRBV5-1 and TRBJ1-6; the match to TRBD1 covers 7 bases. In germline, CDR1 is SGHRS, CDR2 YFSETQ. The CDR3 has 16 residues. V was clipped by 4 bases and J by 2 bases; unmatched bases: 6. The CDR3 reads CASSQDTGAYNSPLHF. In nucleotides, the CDR3 is TGCGCCAGCAGCCAAGACACAGGGGCCTATAATTCACCCCTCCACTTT.

The genes are TRBV21-1 and TRBJ1-2. TRBV21-1 is a documented pseudogene. The CDR3 sequence is 12 residues long. DNA of the CDR3: TGTGCCAGCAAGGAGGGAGGGTTCGGCTACACCTTC. Translation: CASKEGGFGYTF.

This clone showed up just once. The rearrangement uses TRBV5-5 and TRBJ1-5, with 12 positions matching TRBD1. Germline V lookup: CDR1 SGHKS, CDR2 YYEKEE (reference sequence). The V segment lost 5 bases and the J segment 9 bases; nucleotides outside the gene matches: 3. This CDR3 is 13 amino acids long. In DNA, the CDR3 is TGTGCCAGCAGGGGACAGGGGGCCGGGCCCCAGCATTTT. This codes for CASRGQGAGPQHF.

This clone came up once. V usage is TRBV14 and J usage is TRBJ2-4, with 12 bases that match TRBD2. V was clipped by 4 bases and J by 7 bases; unmatched bases: 5. The germline CDR1 and CDR2 sequences are SGHDN and FVKESK. CDR3 size: 15 residues. DNA for the CDR3: TGTGCCAGCAGCCCTAGCGGGAGGGCCGGGAACATTCAGTACTTC. This translates into CASSPSGRAGNIQYF.

The chain is built from TRBV7-9 and TRBJ2-1; 10 nucleotides agree with TRBD2. V lost 1 base to trimming and J lost 6 bases; unmatched junction nucleotides: 3. Per germline, CDR1 SEHNR and CDR2 FQNEAQ (reference sequence). This CDR3 comprises 15 residues. CDR3 sequence reads: CASSLGSSGSNEQFF. The CDR3, as DNA: TGTGCCAGCAGCTTAGGGTCTAGCGGGAGCAATGAGCAGTTCTTC.

This sequence joins TRBV6-5 and TRBJ2-7; D not certain. The CDR3 is 15 amino acids. V was clipped by 4 bases and J by 0 bases, with 13 bases between them. The germline gives CDR1 MNHEY, CDR2 SVGAGI. The CDR3 DNA sequence: TGTGCCAGCAGTTGGCGGCAGCCTAGCTCCTACGAGCAGTACTTC. Residues: CASSWRQPSSYEQYF.

CDR3 region: CASSGTYGYTF. The CDR3 DNA follows: TGTGCCAGCAGTGGAACCTATGGCTACACCTTC. The gene calls are TRBV11-1 and TRBJ1-2; D not certain. The germline V and J ends were trimmed by 6 bases and 4 bases, with 6 bases remaining between them. CDR3 length: 11 residues. Per germline, CDR1 SGHAT and CDR2 FQDESV (reference sequence).

V usage is TRBV6-1 and J usage is TRBJ2-3; 7 positions agree with TRBD1. Trimming took 0 bases from V and 3 from J; bases not matched to a gene: 6. CDR3 length equals 16 residues. Germline loops: CDR1 MNHNS, CDR2 SASEGT. DNA for the CDR3: TGTGCCAGCAGTGAAGCGGTCCGGGGACAGACAGATACGCAGTATTTT. It translates to CASSEAVRGQTDTQYF.

This chain links TRBV9 with TRBJ2-3; 8 bases line up with TRBD1. CDR1 and CDR2 (germline): SGDLS, YYNGEE. CDR3 length equals 16 residues. The trim removed 0 bases at V and 0 bases at J, leaving 3 bases unmatched. CDR3 amino acids: CASSVGTGSSTDTQYF. The DNA for the CDR3 is TGTGCCAGCAGCGTAGGGACAGGGAGTAGCACAGATACGCAGTATTTT.